This T cell receptor (beta chain) was captured in a study of blood T cells in healthy people across ages. Study results and limitations: In long-lived donors, naive CD4+ cell counts and diversity exceeded those of aged donors.

From germline, CDR1 is SGHKS and CDR2 YYEKEE (reference sequence). This CDR3 comprises 14 residues. V shed 3 bases and J shed 1 base, with 9 bases lying between them. In this sample, this clonotype turned up many times. Its target is not known. Caucasian, healthy and from Russia, the donors were aged between roughly 6 and 95. Combining a sample-barcoded 5' primer with a J-beta primer mix, a second PCR ran for roughly 7 to 12 cycles. CDR3-containing paired-end reads numbering at least 2.5 million came from each sample. Each CDR3 protein gets one entry after TCRdb re-called the 5' RACE reads with MiXCR. The data hold some 790,000 distinct CDR3 sequences, with 25% to 30% observed a single time.

This TCR was sampled from a woman of 80 years or more in good health. Sequenced sample: blood. The rearrangement uses TRBV5-5 and TRBJ2-3; weak D call: TRBD1 (6 bases). CDR3: CASSSRTGTDTQYF. For the CDR3, the DNA is TGTGCCAGCAGCTCCCGGACAGGCACAGATACGCAGTATTTT.